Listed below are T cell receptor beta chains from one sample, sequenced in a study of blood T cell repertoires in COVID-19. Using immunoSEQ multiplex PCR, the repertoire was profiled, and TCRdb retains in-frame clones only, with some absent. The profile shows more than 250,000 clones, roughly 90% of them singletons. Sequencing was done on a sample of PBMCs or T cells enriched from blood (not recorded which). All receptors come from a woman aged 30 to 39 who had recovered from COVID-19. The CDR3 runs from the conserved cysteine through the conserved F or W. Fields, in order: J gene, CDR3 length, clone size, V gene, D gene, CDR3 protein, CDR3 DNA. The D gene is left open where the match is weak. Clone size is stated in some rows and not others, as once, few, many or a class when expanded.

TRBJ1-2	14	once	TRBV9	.	CASSVGGQRSGYTF	TGTGCCAGCAGCGTAGGAGGACAGCGTTCGGGCTACACCTTC
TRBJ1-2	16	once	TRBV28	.	CASSFHPGRNGYGYTF	TGTGCCAGCAGTTTTCACCCAGGGAGGAATGGCTATGGCTACACCTTC
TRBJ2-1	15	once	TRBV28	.	CASSLYGQSYNEQFF	TGTGCCAGCAGTTTATACGGTCAATCCTACAATGAGCAGTTCTTC
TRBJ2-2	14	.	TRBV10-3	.	CAISESSQDGELFF	TGTGCCATCAGTGAGTCTTCGCAGGACGGGGAGCTGTTTTTT
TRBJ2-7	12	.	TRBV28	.	CASTAQTYEQYF	TGTGCCAGCACTGCCCAGACCTACGAGCAGTACTTC
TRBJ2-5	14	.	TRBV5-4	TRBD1	CASSPTGVGETQYF	TGTGCCAGCAGTCCCACAGGGGTTGGAGAGACCCAGTACTTC
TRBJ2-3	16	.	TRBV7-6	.	CASSLAGRGGSDTQYF	TGTGCCAGCAGCCTAGCTGGCAGGGGAGGGTCAGATACGCAGTATTTT
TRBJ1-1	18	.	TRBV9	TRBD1	CASSPDWGTDDGSTEAFF	TGTGCCAGCAGCCCTGATTGGGGGACAGACGACGGGAGCACTGAAGCTTTCTTT
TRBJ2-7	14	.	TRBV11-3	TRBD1	CASSPGQGPYEQYF	TGTGCCAGCAGCCCAGGACAGGGGCCCTACGAGCAGTACTTC
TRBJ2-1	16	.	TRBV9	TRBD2	CASSVGSSGIIDEQFF	TGTGCCAGCAGCGTTGGATCTAGCGGGATAATAGATGAGCAGTTCTTC
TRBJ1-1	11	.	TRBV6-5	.	CASSSLQGAFF	TGTGCCAGCAGTTCTCTCCAGGGAGCTTTCTTT
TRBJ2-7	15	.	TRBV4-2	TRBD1	CASSQDPGQDYEQYF	TGTGCCAGCAGCCAAGACCCCGGACAGGACTACGAGCAGTACTTC
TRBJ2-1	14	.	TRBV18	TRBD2	CASSRAGVSNEQFF	TGTGCCAGCTCACGAGCGGGAGTCTCCAATGAGCAGTTCTTC
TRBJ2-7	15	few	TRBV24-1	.	CATSDAGIADPVQYF	TGTGCCACCAGTGATGCCGGGATAGCCGATCCCGTGCAGTACTTC
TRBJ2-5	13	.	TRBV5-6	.	CASPGWWEETQYF	TGTGCCAGCCCCGGGTGGTGGGAGGAGACCCAGTACTTC
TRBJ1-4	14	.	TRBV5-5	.	CASSLGGVFEKLFF	TGTGCCAGCAGCTTAGGAGGGGTGTTTGAAAAACTGTTTTTT
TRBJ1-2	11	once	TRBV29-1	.	CSEGRGSGYTF	TGCAGCGAAGGACGGGGGTCTGGCTACACCTTC
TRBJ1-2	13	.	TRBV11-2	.	CASSLTGTLYYTF	TGTGCCAGCAGCCTCACTGGGACATTATACTACACCTTC
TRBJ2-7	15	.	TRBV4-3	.	CASSQILGGGYEQYF	TGCGCCAGCAGCCAAATTTTGGGGGGTGGCTACGAGCAGTACTTC
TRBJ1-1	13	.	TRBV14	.	CASSQARNTEAFF	TGTGCCAGCAGCCAGGCCCGAAACACTGAAGCTTTCTTT
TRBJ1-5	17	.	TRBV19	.	CASSISHGRGTGQPQHF	TGTGCCAGTAGTATATCCCACGGCAGGGGCACGGGTCAGCCCCAGCATTTT
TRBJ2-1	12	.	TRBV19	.	CASSIRDNEQFF	TGTGCCAGTAGTATACGAGACAATGAGCAGTTCTTC
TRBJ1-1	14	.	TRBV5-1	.	CASSLTKGGTEAFF	TGCGCCAGCAGCTTAACGAAGGGAGGTACTGAAGCTTTCTTT
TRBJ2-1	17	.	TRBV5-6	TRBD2	CASSRTSGFHPNNEQFF	TGTGCCAGCAGCCGGACTAGCGGGTTCCACCCTAACAATGAGCAGTTCTTC
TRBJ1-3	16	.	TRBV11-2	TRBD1	CASNLDRGVSGNTIYF	TGTGCCAGCAACCTGGACAGGGGGGTCTCTGGAAACACCATATATTTT
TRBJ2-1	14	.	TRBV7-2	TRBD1	CASSLGTGGNEQFF	TGTGCCAGCAGCCTAGGAACAGGGGGCAATGAGCAGTTCTTC
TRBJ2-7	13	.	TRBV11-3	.	CASSLTGAYEQYF	TGTGCCAGCAGCTTAACAGGTGCCTACGAGCAGTACTTC
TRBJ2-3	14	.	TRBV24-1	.	CATSQQGGTDTQYF	TGTGCCACCAGTCAACAGGGGGGGACAGATACGCAGTATTTT
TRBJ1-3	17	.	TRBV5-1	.	CASSLGGLRFSGNTIYF	TGCGCCAGCAGCTTGGGGGGCCTACGGTTCTCTGGAAACACCATATATTTT